This T cell receptor beta chain was obtained from a study of blood T cells in healthy people across ages. General observations from the study: With age, beta diversity per million T cells declined roughly linearly, significantly by 40 to 50.

Healthy Russian Caucasian donors spanned ages 6 to 90 years. Together with a sample-barcoded 5' primer, a J-beta primer mix was included in a second PCR lasting about 7 to 12 cycles. In TCRdb, the 5' RACE reads were re-called with MiXCR into one record per CDR3 protein. Here the sample spans 1 million or so distinct CDR3 sequences, under 30% being singletons. This clonotype has just a few counts. The antigen is undetermined. This sample was also put to use in a study of T cells of mothers and their children.

The specimen sequenced was blood. This clonotype originated in a girl aged 2 to 10 in good health.

CDR3 sequence: CASSEWGPLINTEAFF. CDR3 bases: TGTGCCAGCAGTGAATGGGGGCCCCTTATAAACACTGAAGCTTTCTTT. The chain carries TRBV2 and TRBJ1-1; a weak D match, TRBD1 (6 bases). CDR1 and CDR2 from the germline V gene are SNHLY and FYNNEI. V was pared by 2 bases and J by 2 bases, with 15 bases between. This CDR3 contains 16 residues.